A selection of T cell receptor beta chains follows, all from one sample in a study of blood T cell repertoires in COVID-19. Assay used: immunoSEQ multiplex PCR; TCRdb lists only in-frame clones, some missing. The table has hundreds of thousands of clones, roughly 81% seen once; the top ten hold 7.5% to 8%. Sequenced input: peripheral blood. The source of these receptors is a woman of 80 years or more with COVID-19, enrolled during active disease. The CDR3 runs from the conserved cysteine through the conserved F or W. Each record gives: D gene, J gene, V gene, clone size, CDR3 protein, CDR3 DNA. A D gene is named only where the DNA matches it firmly. The listing skips clone size in some rows; elsewhere it reads once, few, many or a size class.

NA | TRBJ1-3 | TRBV5-8 | once | CASSLGDRLRNTIYF | TGTGCCAGCAGCTTGGGCGACAGGTTAAGAAACACCATATATTTT
NA | TRBJ1-2 | TRBV20-1 | NA | CSAIDSYGYTF | TGCAGTGCGATCGACAGTTATGGCTACACCTTC
TRBD2 | TRBJ2-3 | TRBV11-2 | NA | CASSLRRGLSTDTQYF | TGTGCCAGCAGCTTAAGGCGGGGGTTAAGCACAGATACGCAGTATTTT
NA | TRBJ2-5 | TRBV18 | NA | CASSKGVRSQYF | TGTGCCAGCTCAAAGGGGGTCCGTTCCCAGTACTTC
NA | TRBJ1-1 | TRBV25-1 | NA | CASIKQEFTEAFF | TGTGCCAGCATAAAACAGGAATTTACTGAAGCTTTCTTT
NA | TRBJ1-4 | TRBV29-1 | NA | CSVEDRANEKLFF | TGCAGCGTTGAAGACAGGGCAAATGAAAAACTGTTTTTT
TRBD1 | TRBJ1-1 | TRBV7-9 | once | CASTGQGMNTEAFF | TGTGCCAGCACCGGACAGGGGATGAACACTGAAGCTTTCTTT
NA | TRBJ1-5 | TRBV2 | NA | CASSDRVGKPQHF | TGTGCCAGCAGTGACAGGGTGGGCAAGCCCCAGCATTTT
NA | TRBJ1-5 | TRBV4-2 | once | CASSHDRTNSNQPQHF | TGTGCCAGCAGCCACGACCGGACAAATAGCAATCAGCCCCAGCATTTT
TRBD1 | TRBJ2-2 | TRBV11-2 | few | CASRHSDRGPAGELFF | TGTGCCAGCAGGCATTCGGACAGGGGCCCCGCCGGGGAGCTGTTTTTT
NA | TRBJ1-1 | TRBV6-5 | NA | CASSYGDKRGTEAFF | TGTGCCAGCAGTTACGGGGACAAGAGGGGCACTGAAGCTTTCTTT
NA | TRBJ1-3 | TRBV6-5 | NA | CATEALGNTIYF | TGTGCCACCGAGGCCCTAGGAAACACCATATATTTT
NA | TRBJ2-2 | TRBV5-1 | NA | CASSPSVSTGELFF | TGCGCCAGCAGCCCCTCCGTTAGTACCGGGGAGCTGTTTTTT
TRBD1 | TRBJ2-7 | TRBV6-5 | NA | CASSQGQITYF | TGTGCCAGCAGTCAGGGACAGATTACGTACTTC
NA | TRBJ2-7 | TRBV5-6 | NA | CASSRDTWSYEQYF | TGTGCCAGCAGCCGGGACACATGGTCCTACGAGCAGTACTTC
NA | TRBJ2-5 | TRBV29-1 | NA | CSVGSPIEETQYF | TGCAGCGTCGGGTCCCCGATAGAGGAGACCCAGTACTTC
NA | TRBJ1-2 | TRBV18 | NA | CASSPRKDFYGYTF | TGTGCCAGCTCACCACGGAAGGACTTCTATGGCTACACCTTC
TRBD1 | TRBJ1-1 | TRBV5-1 | NA | CASSSGQGVMNTEAFF | TGCGCCAGCAGCTCCGGACAGGGTGTCATGAACACTGAAGCTTTCTTT
NA | TRBJ2-5 | TRBV7-2 | few | CASSLTRAEETQYF | TGTGCCAGCAGCCTTACTAGGGCGGAAGAGACCCAGTACTTC
NA | TRBJ2-6 | TRBV25-1 | NA | CASGEGGAGANVLTF | TGTGCCAGCGGAGAGGGGGGGGCTGGGGCCAACGTCCTGACTTTC
TRBD2 | TRBJ2-1 | TRBV7-3 | NA | CASSLTTSGGINEQFF | TGTGCCAGCAGCTTAACTACTAGCGGGGGCATCAATGAGCAGTTCTTC
NA | TRBJ2-4 | TRBV28 | NA | CASRGAGLAKNIQYF | TGTGCCAGCAGGGGTGCAGGGTTAGCCAAAAACATTCAGTACTTC
NA | TRBJ2-2 | TRBV7-9 | NA | CASSLSEGGELFF | TGTGCCAGCAGCTTGAGCGAGGGCGGGGAGCTGTTTTTT
NA | TRBJ2-3 | TRBV24-1 | NA | CATSDRQGSDTQYF | TGTGCCACCAGTGATAGGCAGGGCTCAGATACGCAGTATTTT
NA | TRBJ2-7 | TRBV4-3 | once | CASSQVQDSYEQYF | TGCGCCAGCAGCCAAGTCCAGGATTCCTACGAGCAGTACTTC
NA | TRBJ2-3 | TRBV5-1 | NA | CASSLWGGGFGNTDTQYF | TGCGCCAGCAGCTTGTGGGGAGGCGGCTTCGGGAACACAGATACGCAGTATTTT
NA | TRBJ1-5 | TRBV6-2/TRBV6-3 | few | CASSTSNQPQHF | TGTGCCAGCAGCACAAGCAATCAGCCCCAGCATTTT
NA | TRBJ1-2 | TRBV6-5 | NA | CASSYSIQGIGYGYTF | TGTGCCAGCAGTTACTCGATCCAGGGGATCGGCTATGGCTACACCTTC
NA | TRBJ2-1 | TRBV2 | NA | CASSVSGHYNEQFF | TGTGCCAGCAGTGTAAGCGGGCACTACAATGAGCAGTTCTTC
TRBD1 | TRBJ1-2 | TRBV7-3 | few | CASSFDRGLNGYTF | TGTGCCAGCAGCTTCGACAGGGGCCTCAATGGCTACACCTTC